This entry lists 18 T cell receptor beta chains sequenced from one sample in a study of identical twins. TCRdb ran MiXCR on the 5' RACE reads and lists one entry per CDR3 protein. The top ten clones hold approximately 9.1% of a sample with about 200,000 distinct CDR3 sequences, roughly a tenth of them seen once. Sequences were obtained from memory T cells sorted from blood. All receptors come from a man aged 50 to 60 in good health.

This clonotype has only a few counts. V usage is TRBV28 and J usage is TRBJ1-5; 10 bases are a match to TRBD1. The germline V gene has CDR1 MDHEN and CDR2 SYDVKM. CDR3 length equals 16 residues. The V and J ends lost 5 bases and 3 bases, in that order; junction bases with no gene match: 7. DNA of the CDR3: TGTGCCAGCAGTCCATCGGGGACAGGGGTCAATCAGCCCCAGCATTTT. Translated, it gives CASSPSGTGVNQPQHF.

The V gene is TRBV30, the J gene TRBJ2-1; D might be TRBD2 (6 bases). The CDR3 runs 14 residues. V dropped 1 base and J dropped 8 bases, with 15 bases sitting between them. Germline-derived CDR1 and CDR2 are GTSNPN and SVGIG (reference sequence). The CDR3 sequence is CAWSAGDFPYEQFF. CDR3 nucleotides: TGTGCCTGGAGTGCCGGGGACTTTCCCTATGAGCAGTTCTTC.

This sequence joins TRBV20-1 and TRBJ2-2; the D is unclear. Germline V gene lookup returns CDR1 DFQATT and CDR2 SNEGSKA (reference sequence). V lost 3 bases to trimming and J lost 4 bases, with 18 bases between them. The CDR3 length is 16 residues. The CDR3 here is CSASGRYADPTGELFF. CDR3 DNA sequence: TGCAGTGCTAGCGGTCGGTATGCGGACCCCACCGGGGAGCTGTTTTTT.

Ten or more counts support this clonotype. CDR3 nucleotides: TGCAGTGCTAGAGATTTGGAGGGGGCAGGGAGTTCACCCCTCCACTTT. Translated: CSARDLEGAGSSPLHF. This chain uses TRBV20-1 with TRBJ1-6; TRBD1 matches at 7 bases. This CDR3 comprises 16 residues. The germline CDR1 and CDR2 sequences are DFQATT and SNEGSKA (reference sequence). V lost 0 bases, J lost 9 bases, and 11 bases stayed unmatched.

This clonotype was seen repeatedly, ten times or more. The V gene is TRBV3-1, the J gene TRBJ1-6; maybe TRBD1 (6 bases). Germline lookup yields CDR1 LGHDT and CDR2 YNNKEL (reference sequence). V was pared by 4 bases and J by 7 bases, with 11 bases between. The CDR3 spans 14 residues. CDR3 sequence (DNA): TGTGCCAGCAGCCTTGGACAGTCAAATTCACCCCTCCACTTT. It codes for CASSLGQSNSPLHF.

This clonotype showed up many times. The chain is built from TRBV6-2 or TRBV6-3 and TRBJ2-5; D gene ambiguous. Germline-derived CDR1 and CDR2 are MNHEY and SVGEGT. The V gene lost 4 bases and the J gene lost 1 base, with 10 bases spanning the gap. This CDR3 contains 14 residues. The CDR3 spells CASSSRALQETQYF. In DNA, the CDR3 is TGTGCCAGCAGTTCCCGGGCCCTCCAAGAGACCCAGTACTTC.

The CDR3 nucleotides read TGCAGTGCTCGCGCCTCGTTCGGGTCCGGGGAGCTGTTTTTT. Translation gives CSARASFGSGELFF. This chain joins TRBV20-1 and TRBJ2-2; D is unclear. Trimming removed 5 bases at V and 6 bases at J, with 16 bases between. The V gene's germline CDR1 is DFQATT and CDR2 SNEGSKA (reference sequence). The CDR3 sequence is 14 residues long.

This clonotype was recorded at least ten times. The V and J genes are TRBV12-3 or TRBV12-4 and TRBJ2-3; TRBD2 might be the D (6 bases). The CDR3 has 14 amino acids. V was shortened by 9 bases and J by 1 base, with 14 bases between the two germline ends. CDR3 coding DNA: TGTGCCAGTTTTAATTGGGGGGGCACAGATACGCAGTATTTT. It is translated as CASFNWGGTDTQYF.

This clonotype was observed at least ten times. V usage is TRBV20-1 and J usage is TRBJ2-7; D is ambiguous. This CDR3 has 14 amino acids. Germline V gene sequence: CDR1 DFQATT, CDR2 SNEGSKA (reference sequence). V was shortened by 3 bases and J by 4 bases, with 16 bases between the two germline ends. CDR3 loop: CSARANPKGYEQYF. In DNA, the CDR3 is TGCAGTGCTAGGGCCAATCCCAAAGGGTACGAGCAGTACTTC.

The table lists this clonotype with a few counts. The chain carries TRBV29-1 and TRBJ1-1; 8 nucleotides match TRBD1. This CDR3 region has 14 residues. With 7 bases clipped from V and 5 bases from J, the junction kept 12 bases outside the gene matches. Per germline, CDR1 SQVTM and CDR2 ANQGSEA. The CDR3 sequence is CSAFPQGALTEAFF. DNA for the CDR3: TGCAGCGCTTTTCCCCAGGGGGCTTTAACTGAAGCTTTCTTT.

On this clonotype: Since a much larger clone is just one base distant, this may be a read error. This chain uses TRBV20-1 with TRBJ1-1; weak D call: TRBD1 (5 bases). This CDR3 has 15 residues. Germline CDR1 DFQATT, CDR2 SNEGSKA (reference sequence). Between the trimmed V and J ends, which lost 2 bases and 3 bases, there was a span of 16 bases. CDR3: CSARPGGASDTEAFF. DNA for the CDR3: TGCAGTGCTAGACCCGGAGGGGCTTCGGACACTGAAGCTTTCTTT.

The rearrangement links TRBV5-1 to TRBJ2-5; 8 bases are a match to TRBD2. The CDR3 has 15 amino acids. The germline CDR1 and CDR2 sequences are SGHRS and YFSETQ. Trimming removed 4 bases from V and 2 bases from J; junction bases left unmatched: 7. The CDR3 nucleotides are TGCGCCAGCAGCCCGGATAGCGGGGTTCAAGAGACCCAGTACTTC. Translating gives CASSPDSGVQETQYF.

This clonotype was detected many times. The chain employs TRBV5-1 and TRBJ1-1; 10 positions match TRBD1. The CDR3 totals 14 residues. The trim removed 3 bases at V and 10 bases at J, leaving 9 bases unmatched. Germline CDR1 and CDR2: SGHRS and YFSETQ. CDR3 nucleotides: TGCGCCAGCAGCTATCAAGAAAGGACAGGGGGAGCTTTCTTT. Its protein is CASSYQERTGGAFF.

The CDR3 DNA is TGCAGTGCTAGAGGCGGATCGTTCGGGCCCCGCGTGGATACGCAGTATTTT. Its protein is CSARGGSFGPRVDTQYF. This chain joins TRBV20-1 and TRBJ2-3; D gene uncertain. CDR3 length: 17 amino acids. V lost 1 base and J 6 bases, leaving 23 bases between the germline ends. CDR1 DFQATT and CDR2 SNEGSKA come from the germline V gene (reference sequence).

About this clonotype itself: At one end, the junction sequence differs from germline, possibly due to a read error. CDR3 loop: CSALGGGTDMQYF. The CDR3 DNA is TGCAGTGCTCTCGGGGGAGGCACAGATATGCAGTATTTT. This chain connects TRBV20-1 to TRBJ2-3; D is possibly TRBD2 (6 bases). The CDR3 spans 13 residues. Germline V gene data show CDR1 as DFQATT and CDR2 as SNEGSKA (reference sequence).

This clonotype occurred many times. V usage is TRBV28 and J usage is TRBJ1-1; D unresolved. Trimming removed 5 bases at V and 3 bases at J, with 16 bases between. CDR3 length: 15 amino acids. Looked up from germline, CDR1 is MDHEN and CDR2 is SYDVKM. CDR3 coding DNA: TGTGCCAGCAGTACCATTGGGAGCTACGACACTGAAGCTTTCTTT. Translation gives CASSTIGSYDTEAFF. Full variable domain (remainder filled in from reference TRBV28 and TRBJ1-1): DVKVTQSSRYLVKRTGEKVFLECVQDMDHENMFWYRQDPGLGLRLIYFSYDVKMKEKGDIPEGYSVSREKKERFSLILESASTNQTSMYLCASSTIGSYDTEAFFGQGTRLTVV.

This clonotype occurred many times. This CDR3 is CSVELGTVNSYEQYF. The CDR3, as DNA: TGCAGCGTTGAACTCGGGACAGTGAATTCCTACGAGCAGTACTTC. The chain recombines TRBV29-1 with TRBJ2-7, with 7 bases aligning to TRBD1. J gave up 1 base and V 2 bases, and 8 bases lay outside the gene matches. Germline assignment: CDR1 SQVTM and CDR2 ANQGSEA. This CDR3 region has 15 residues.

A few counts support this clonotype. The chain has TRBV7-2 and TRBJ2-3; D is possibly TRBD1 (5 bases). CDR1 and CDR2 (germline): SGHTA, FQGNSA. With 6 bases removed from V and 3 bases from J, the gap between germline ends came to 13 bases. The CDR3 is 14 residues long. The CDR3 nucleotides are TGTGCCAGCAGGGGGCATACCCTAACAGATACGCAGTATTTT. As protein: CASRGHTLTDTQYF.